This entry lists 24 T cell receptor beta chains sequenced from one sample in a study of regulatory T cells in long-lasting Graves disease. As to time point: persistent/refractory GD, antithyroid drugs over 5 years with positive TRAb. There was RNA extracted from PBMCs, and the TCR library was made from it. Libraries of TCR beta came from iRepertoire HTBI primers plus Arm-PCR of CDR3 regions. TCRdb reprocessed the multiplex PCR reads with MiXCR, giving one entry per CDR3 protein. Of a few hundred thousand distinct CDR3 sequences listed, around a fifth are singletons. Sequenced here: peripheral blood mononuclear cells (PBMCs), sampled when the disease was refractory, from a patient treated with antithyroid drugs. These receptors were collected from a female donor with Graves disease.

This clonotype was found a few times. This chain connects TRBV5-1 to TRBJ1-4; no reliable D call. The germline V gene encodes CDR1 SGHRS and CDR2 YFSETQ. Deletions cut 4 bases from V and 0 bases from J, with 10 bases between. The CDR3 extends over 15 amino acids. The CDR3 region is CASSINTATNEKLFF. In nucleotides, the CDR3 is TGCGCCAGCAGCATAAACACAGCAACTAATGAAAAACTGTTTTTT. Full variable domain (outside the CDR3, taken from reference TRBV5-1 and TRBJ1-4): KAGVTQTPRYLIKTRGQQVTLSCSPISGHRSVSWYQQTPGQGLQFLFEYFSETQRNKGNFPGRFSGRQFSNSRSEMNVSTLELGDSALYLCASSINTATNEKLFFGSGTQLSVL.

The chain has TRBV6-2 or TRBV6-3 and TRBJ2-4, with 10 bases identical to TRBD1. The trim removed 2 bases at V and 6 bases at J, leaving 1 base unmatched. This CDR3 spans 14 amino acids. The germline gives CDR1 MNHEY, CDR2 SVGEGT. The CDR3 bases are TGTGCCAGCAGTTACAGGACAGGGGGAAACATTCAGTACTTC. It yields the protein CASSYRTGGNIQYF.

This chain joins TRBV7-9 and TRBJ1-1; TRBD1 matches 11 bases. The germline gives CDR1 SEHNR, CDR2 FQNEAQ (reference sequence). The ends lost 2 bases at V and 4 bases at J; junction bases unmatched: 3. The CDR3 contains 15 residues. The CDR3 DNA is TGTGCCAGCAGCTTATGGGGACAGGGGGGCACTGAAGCTTTCTTT. Its translation: CASSLWGQGGTEAFF. Full variable domain (outside the CDR3, taken from reference TRBV7-9 and TRBJ1-1): DTGVSQNPRHKITKRGQNVTFRCDPISEHNRLYWYRQTLGQGPEFLTYFQNEAQLEKSRLLSDRFSAERPKGSFSTLEIQRTEQGDSAMYLCASSLWGQGGTEAFFGQGTRLTVV.

The chain carries TRBV20-1 and TRBJ2-5; tentative D call: TRBD2 (7 bases). CDR1 is DFQATT, CDR2 SNEGSKA, per germline (reference sequence). The CDR3 is 15 residues long. V was cut by 0 bases and J by 6 bases, with 17 bases left in between. CDR3: CSARDPNGRGKTQYF. Here the CDR3 DNA reads TGCAGTGCTAGAGATCCCAATGGGAGGGGGAAGACCCAGTACTTC.

This clonotype came up many times. V gene TRBV9 combines with J gene TRBJ2-7, with D possibly being TRBD1 (7 bases). V lost 2 bases, J lost 2 bases, and 17 bases lay in between. The germline CDR1 and CDR2 sequences are SGDLS and YYNGEE. CDR3 length equals 16 residues. The CDR3 DNA is TGTGCCAGCAGCGTCCCCCCGACAGGGAGGCCCTACGAGCAGTACTTC. Translated: CASSVPPTGRPYEQYF.

This clonotype was counted ten times or more. The DNA is omitted, as the CDR3 cannot be located on it reliably, and the CDR3 follows TCRdb's listing. The genes are TRBV7-8 and TRBJ1-1. The CDR3 is 15 amino acids in total, end residues counted. The germline V gene encodes CDR1 SGHVS and CDR2 FQNEAQ. The CDR3 protein is CASSRTLVMGTEAFF.

The chain joins TRBV7-8 to TRBJ2-7; 9 bases are shared with TRBD1. This CDR3 contains 16 residues. V lost 5 bases and J lost 0; bases outside the gene matches: 8. Germline V gives CDR1 SGHVS, CDR2 FQNEAQ. This CDR3 reads CASSRAGTGSSYEQYF. In DNA form, the CDR3 reads TGTGCCAGCAGCCGTGCCGGGACAGGGAGCTCCTACGAGCAGTACTTC. The whole variable domain, remainder taken from reference TRBV7-8 and TRBJ2-7, is GAGVSQSPRYKVAKRGQDVALRCDPISGHVSLFWYQQALGQGPEFLTYFQNEAQLDKSGLPSDRFFAERPEGSVSTLKIQRTQQEDSAVYLCASSRAGTGSSYEQYFGPGTRLTVT.

The rearrangement links TRBV28 to TRBJ1-1; D call uncertain. V gave up 11 bases and J gave up 3 bases, with 10 bases separating them. CDR1 and CDR2 from the germline V gene are MDHEN and SYDVKM. The CDR3 is made up of 11 amino acids. CDR3: CAVLGDTEAFF. CDR3 bases: TGTGCCGTCCTTGGGGACACTGAAGCTTTCTTT.

The CDR3 DNA is TGTGCCAGCAGCTTGGGAACAGGGGACCTGTTTTTT. The encoded protein is CASSLGTGDLFF. The chain carries TRBV5-4 and TRBJ1-4, with 7 bases that match TRBD1. Germline-derived CDR1 and CDR2 are SGHNT and YYREEE (reference sequence). The CDR3 spans 12 residues. Losses at the gene ends were 0 bases for V and 14 bases for J; bases not matched to a gene: 4. The whole variable domain, remainder taken from reference TRBV5-4 and TRBJ1-4, is ETGVTQSPTHLIKTRGQQVTLRCSSQSGHNTVSWYQQALGQGPQFIFQYYREEENGRGNFPPRFSGLQFPNYSSELNVNALELDDSALYLCASSLGTGDLFFGSGTQLSVL.

This clonotype showed up many times. This chain links TRBV12-3 or TRBV12-4 with TRBJ2-2; no definite D call. The CDR3 is 14 residues long. V lost 5 bases to trimming and J lost 6 bases, with 13 bases between them. The CDR3 nucleotides read TGTGCCAGCAGTCCCATTCACAGATCCGGGGAGCTGTTTTTT. This encodes CASSPIHRSGELFF.

This chain uses TRBV7-9 with TRBJ1-5; D not certain. Per germline, CDR1 SEHNR and CDR2 FQNEAQ (reference sequence). The CDR3 has 13 residues. V lost 3 bases and J lost 7, with 10 bases in between. Written as DNA, the CDR3 is TGTGCCAGCAGCTTGGTAGACGGACAGCCCCAGCATTTT. Its translation: CASSLVDGQPQHF. Based on the CDR3 plus reference TRBV7-9 and TRBJ1-5, the full variable domain is DTGVSQNPRHKITKRGQNVTFRCDPISEHNRLYWYRQTLGQGPEFLTYFQNEAQLEKSRLLSDRFSAERPKGSFSTLEIQRTEQGDSAMYLCASSLVDGQPQHFGDGTRLSIL.

The V call is TRBV28, the J call TRBJ2-4; no clear D. The CDR3 spans 16 residues. Germline V CDR1 and CDR2: MDHEN, SYDVKM. V was shortened by 5 bases and J by 0 bases, with 14 bases between the two germline ends. CDR3 protein: CASSPDLRLAKNIQYF. In DNA, the CDR3 is TGTGCCAGCAGTCCAGACCTGAGACTAGCCAAAAACATTCAGTACTTC.

This clonotype was detected once. A junction end diverges from the germline sequence, so it may reflect a read error. The chain employs TRBV20-1 and TRBJ2-7, with a tentative D call TRBD2 (5 bases). Germline V lookup: CDR1 DFQATT, CDR2 SNEGSKA (reference sequence). The CDR3 totals 11 residues. Written as DNA, the CDR3 is TGCGGTGCTAGCCCCGGGGTCGAGCAGTACTTC. Its translation: CGASPGVEQYF.

The chain combines TRBV20-1 with TRBJ2-1, with D perhaps TRBD2 (6 bases). The CDR3 sequence is 16 residues long. Trimming pared 0 bases from V and 9 bases from J, leaving 21 bases between. Germline V gives CDR1 DFQATT, CDR2 SNEGSKA (reference sequence). The CDR3 nucleotides read TGCAGTGCTAGAGACCCCACGATAGCGGAGACGGGTGAGCAGTTCTTC. It encodes CSARDPTIAETGEQFF.

This clonotype was seen only a few times. This sequence joins TRBV7-9 and TRBJ2-6; D unclear. The ends were cut back, 5 bases at V and 0 bases at J, with 11 bases in the middle. The germline V gene encodes CDR1 SEHNR and CDR2 FQNEAQ (reference sequence). The CDR3 loop spans 16 amino acids. DNA of the CDR3: TGTGCCAGCAGCCGTGAGTTCAGCTCTGGGGCCAACGTCCTGACTTTC. Translating gives CASSREFSSGANVLTF.

The chain uses TRBV20-1 and TRBJ2-3, with 9 bases identical to TRBD1. V was pared by 1 base and J by 3 bases, with 8 bases of the junction left unmatched. The CDR3 extends over 16 amino acids. Per germline, CDR1 DFQATT and CDR2 SNEGSKA (reference sequence). The CDR3 DNA follows: TGCAGTGCTAGAGGTTTAGGGACAGGGAGGACAGATACGCAGTATTTT. Protein sequence: CSARGLGTGRTDTQYF.

The chain employs TRBV20-1 and TRBJ2-5; D remains ambiguous. Per germline, CDR1 DFQATT and CDR2 SNEGSKA (reference sequence). With 5 bases removed from V and 5 bases from J, the gap between germline ends came to 9 bases. CDR3 length: 11 amino acids. The CDR3: CSARSTETQYF. CDR3 DNA: TGCAGTGCTCGATCCACCGAGACCCAGTACTTC.

The chain recombines TRBV9 with TRBJ2-7, with 9 bases lining up with TRBD2. The CDR3 has 16 amino acids. CDR1 and CDR2 (germline): SGDLS, YYNGEE. Trimming removed 4 bases from V and 5 bases from J; junction bases left unmatched: 13. CDR3 sequence reads: CASSLDSGGPGDEQYF. The CDR3 DNA is TGTGCCAGCAGCTTAGATAGCGGGGGCCCGGGTGACGAGCAGTACTTC. Full variable domain (outside the CDR3, taken from reference TRBV9 and TRBJ2-7): DSGVTQTPKHLITATGQRVTLRCSPRSGDLSVYWYQQSLDQGLQFLIQYYNGEERAKGNILERFSAQQFPDLHSELNLSSLELGDSALYFCASSLDSGGPGDEQYFGPGTRLTVT.

The rearrangement links TRBV11-3 to TRBJ2-7; D could derive from TRBD1 or TRBD2 (7 bases each). The CDR3 totals 13 residues. V dropped 5 bases and J dropped 5 bases, with 13 bases sitting between them. Germline V gene data show CDR1 as SGHNT and CDR2 as YENEEA. The CDR3 loop is CASSNRGGNEQYF. In DNA form, the CDR3 reads TGTGCCAGCAGCAACAGGGGAGGGAACGAGCAGTACTTC.

The chain recombines TRBV20-1 with TRBJ2-1, with TRBD2 identical over 14 bases. This CDR3 region has 15 residues. J lost 8 bases, V lost 6 bases, and 9 bases had no gene match. Germline CDR1 DFQATT, CDR2 SNEGSKA (reference sequence). The CDR3 protein is CSARLAGGLRYEQFF. CDR3 nucleotide sequence: TGCAGTGCAAGACTAGCGGGAGGGCTTCGGTATGAGCAGTTCTTC.

V and J are TRBV29-1 and TRBJ1-2, with D perhaps TRBD1 (6 bases). V shed 6 bases and J shed 6 bases, with 23 bases lying between them. Germline lookup yields CDR1 SQVTM and CDR2 ANQGSEA. CDR3 length: 15 residues. The CDR3 region has the DNA TGCAGCGTGTCGCAGGGGTCCCATTCATTAGATGGCTACACCTTC. This encodes CSVSQGSHSLDGYTF.

V is TRBV19 and J is TRBJ1-1; D is undetermined. Germline V lookup: CDR1 LNHDA, CDR2 SQIVND (reference sequence). The CDR3 totals 16 residues. The V gene lost 6 bases and the J gene lost 0 bases, with 17 bases spanning the gap. The chain's CDR3 is CASSLGGGNLNTEAFF. CDR3 DNA: TGTGCCAGTAGCCTCGGTGGCGGGAATCTGAACACTGAAGCTTTCTTT.

This clonotype came up many times. This chain joins TRBV12-3 or TRBV12-4 and TRBJ2-7; weak D call: TRBD2 (6 bases). Trimming took 9 bases from V and 3 from J, leaving 18 bases between them. The CDR3 runs to 14 residues. The CDR3 here is CASFPRGGNYEQYF. CDR3 nucleotides: TGTGCCAGTTTCCCGCGGGGAGGTAACTACGAGCAGTACTTC.

CDR3: CASSEDLASLTYNEQFF. The CDR3 bases are TGTGCCAGCAGTGAAGATCTGGCTAGCCTAACCTACAATGAGCAGTTCTTC. This chain uses TRBV2 with TRBJ2-1, with D possibly being TRBD2 (5 bases). Deletions cut 1 base from V and 2 bases from J, with 15 bases between. This CDR3 is built from 17 residues. The germline CDR1 and CDR2 sequences are SNHLY and FYNNEI.